These T cell receptor beta chains were read from a single sample in a study of regulatory T cells in long-lasting Graves disease. TCRdb re-called the multiplex PCR reads with MiXCR, one entry per CDR3 protein. The table shows about 470,000 distinct CDR3 sequences, with roughly 21% occurring only once. The sample in question was peripheral blood mononuclear cells (PBMCs), obtained when the disease was refractory, from a patient treated with antithyroid drugs. The origin of the receptors is a female donor with Graves disease. The conserved cysteine and the conserved F or W are not part of the CDR3 here.

J	V	CDR3
TRBJ1-1	TRBV5-1	ASSWGDGATEAF
TRBJ1-6	TRBV11-3	ASSFSTSSPLH
TRBJ2-7	TRBV6-1	ASKLDSGYYEQY
TRBJ2-7	TRBV7-9	ASSPFSPDLEQY
TRBJ1-2	TRBV28	ASSSSSTGFYGYT
TRBJ1-4	TRBV19	ASSTTGAFSTNEKLF
TRBJ2-5	TRBV7-2	ASSPTKTQY
TRBJ2-7	TRBV5-1	ASSESWSDEQY
TRBJ2-2	TRBV12-3/TRBV12-4	ASSLGWVDTGELF
TRBJ2-7	TRBV30	AWSATWSGNYEQY
TRBJ1-1	TRBV5-1	VSKGRTLTEAF
TRBJ1-2	TRBV2	ASREDSSYGYT
TRBJ1-3	TRBV15	ATSRDASGASSGNTIY
TRBJ2-7	TRBV20-1	SARVLGEQY
TRBJ1-4	TRBV9	ASSVAFGPQRITNEKLF
TRBJ2-3	TRBV6-1	ASDSTGLAGGRITDTQY
TRBJ2-7	TRBV11-2	ASSMDRPYEQY
TRBJ1-1	TRBV28	ASSFERDMNTEAF
TRBJ2-5	TRBV7-9	ASSLGQKGAETQY
TRBJ1-1	TRBV14	ASSQVRVPTREAF
TRBJ1-2	TRBV5-6	ASRRANYGYT
TRBJ2-5	TRBV2	ASSEARLAGVRETQY
TRBJ2-2	TRBV19	ASRDRGRVSGELF
TRBJ1-2	TRBV2	ASSEALQGVDGYT
TRBJ1-2	TRBV24-1	ATSEEGQLNGYT
TRBJ1-4	TRBV28	ASSFQTGRATNEKLF
TRBJ2-7	TRBV6-1	ASTRGAESYEQY
TRBJ2-7	TRBV20-1	SARDFRTSAYEQY
TRBJ1-5	TRBV19	ASSPRRDRVNQPQH
TRBJ1-1	TRBV28	ASTRLGTANTEAF
TRBJ2-7	TRBV19	ASSRGMGSYEQY
TRBJ2-5	TRBV6-1	ASTLHGIKETQY
TRBJ2-7	TRBV12-3/TRBV12-4	ASSPQEFYYEQY
TRBJ2-7	TRBV24-1	ATSSSGSGNEQY
TRBJ2-5	TRBV5-1	ASSRDGKPGRETQY
TRBJ2-7	TRBV13	ASSLGDRVPDEQY
TRBJ2-6	TRBV6-5	ASSFFLGQGAFGANVLT
TRBJ2-7	TRBV5-8	ASRSGLAGGIGEQY
TRBJ1-2	TRBV28	ASNKRWQGVYVSYGYT
TRBJ1-1	TRBV7-9	ASSLETQRTEAF
TRBJ1-2	TRBV10-3	AISEGQEGYT
TRBJ2-5	TRBV5-1	ASSVGPKETQY
TRBJ1-4	TRBV12-3/TRBV12-4	ASSSRGYEKLF
TRBJ1-6	TRBV13	ASSPEGAGSPLH
TRBJ1-1	TRBV11-2	ASTFNTEAF
TRBJ1-1	TRBV20-1	SAGKPMTGMNTEAF
TRBJ1-4	TRBV27	ASSPTGFREKLF
TRBJ2-7	TRBV7-9	ASSPARDISTGY
TRBJ1-3	TRBV28	ASSGQGLGNTIY
TRBJ1-2	TRBV15	ATSRGDRDNGYT
TRBJ1-6	TRBV5-1	ASSLDPGGGPLH
TRBJ2-5	TRBV6-2/TRBV6-3	ASSEAFGQGAETQY
TRBJ2-7	TRBV27	ASRTGGASDEQY
TRBJ2-2	TRBV5-1	ASSTTGGLTGELF
TRBJ1-1	TRBV13	ASSPNVEGEAF
TRBJ2-2	TRBV14	ASSHGLAGVLGELF
TRBJ2-7	TRBV2	ASRREITGRAEYEQY
TRBJ1-2	TRBV4-3	ASSHAFLGGYT
TRBJ1-2	TRBV7-2	ASSLAPEIGYT
TRBJ1-1	TRBV19	ASSIDRTVMNTEAF